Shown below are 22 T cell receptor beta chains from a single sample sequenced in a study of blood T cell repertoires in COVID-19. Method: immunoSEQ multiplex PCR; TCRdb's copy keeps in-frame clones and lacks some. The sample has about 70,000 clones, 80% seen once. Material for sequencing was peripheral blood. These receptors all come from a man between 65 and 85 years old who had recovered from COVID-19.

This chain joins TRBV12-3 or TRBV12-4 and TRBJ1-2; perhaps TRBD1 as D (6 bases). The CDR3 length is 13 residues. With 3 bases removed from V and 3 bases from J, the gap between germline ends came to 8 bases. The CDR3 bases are TGTGCCAGCAGTTTTGGGGGCGACTATGGCTACACCTTC. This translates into CASSFGGDYGYTF.

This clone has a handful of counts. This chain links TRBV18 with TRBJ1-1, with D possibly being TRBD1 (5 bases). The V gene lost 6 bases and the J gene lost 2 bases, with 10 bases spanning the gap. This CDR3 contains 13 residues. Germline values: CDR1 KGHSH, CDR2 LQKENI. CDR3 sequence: CASSTTVNTEAFF. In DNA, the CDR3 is TGTGCCAGCTCCACGACAGTAAACACTGAAGCTTTCTTT.

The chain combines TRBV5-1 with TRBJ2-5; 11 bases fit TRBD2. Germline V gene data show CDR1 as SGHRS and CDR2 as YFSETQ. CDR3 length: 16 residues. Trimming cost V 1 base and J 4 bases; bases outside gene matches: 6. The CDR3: CASSLSLAGGLETQYF. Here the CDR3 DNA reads TGCGCCAGCAGCTTGAGTTTAGCGGGGGGGCTAGAGACCCAGTACTTC.

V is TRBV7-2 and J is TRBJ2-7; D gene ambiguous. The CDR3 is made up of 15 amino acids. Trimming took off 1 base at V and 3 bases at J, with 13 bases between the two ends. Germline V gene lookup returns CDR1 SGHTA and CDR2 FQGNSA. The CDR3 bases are TGTGCCAGCAGCTTAGACAGCCTTACAAACTACGAGCAGTACTTC. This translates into CASSLDSLTNYEQYF.

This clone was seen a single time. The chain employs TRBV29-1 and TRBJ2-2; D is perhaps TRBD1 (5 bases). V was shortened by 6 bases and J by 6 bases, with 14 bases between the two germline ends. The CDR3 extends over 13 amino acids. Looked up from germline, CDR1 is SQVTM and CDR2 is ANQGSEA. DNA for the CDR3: TGCAGCGTACTCAAACAGGTCGCCGGGGAGCTGTTTTTT. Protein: CSVLKQVAGELFF.

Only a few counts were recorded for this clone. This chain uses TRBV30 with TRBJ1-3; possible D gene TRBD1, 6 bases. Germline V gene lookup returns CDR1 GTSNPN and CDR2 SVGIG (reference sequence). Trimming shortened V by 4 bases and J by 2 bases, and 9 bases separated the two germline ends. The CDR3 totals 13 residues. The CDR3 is CAWTQGAGNTIYF. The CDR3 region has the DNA TGTGCCTGGACACAGGGTGCTGGAAACACCATATATTTT.

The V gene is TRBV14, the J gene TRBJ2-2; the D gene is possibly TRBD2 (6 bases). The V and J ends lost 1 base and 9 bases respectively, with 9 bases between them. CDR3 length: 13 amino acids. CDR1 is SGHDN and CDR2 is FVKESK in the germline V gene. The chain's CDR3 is CASSQGRAWELFF. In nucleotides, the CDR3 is TGTGCCAGCAGCCAAGGGAGGGCCTGGGAGCTGTTTTTT.

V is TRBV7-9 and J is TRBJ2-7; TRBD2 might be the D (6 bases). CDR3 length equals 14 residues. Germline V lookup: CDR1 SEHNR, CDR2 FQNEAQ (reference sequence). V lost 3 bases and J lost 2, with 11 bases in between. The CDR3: CASSLGLLAYEQYF. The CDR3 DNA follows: TGTGCCAGCAGCTTGGGACTCCTTGCCTACGAGCAGTACTTC.

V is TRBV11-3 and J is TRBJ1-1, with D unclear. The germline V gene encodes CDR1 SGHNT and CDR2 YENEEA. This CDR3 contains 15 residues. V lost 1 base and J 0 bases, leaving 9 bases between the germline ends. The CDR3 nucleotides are TGTGCCAGCAGCTTAGCTCAGGCCTTGAACACTGAAGCTTTCTTT. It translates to CASSLAQALNTEAFF.

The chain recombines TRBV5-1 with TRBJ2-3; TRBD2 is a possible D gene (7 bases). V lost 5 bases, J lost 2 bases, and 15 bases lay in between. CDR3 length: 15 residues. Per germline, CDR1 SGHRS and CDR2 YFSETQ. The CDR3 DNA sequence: TGCGCCAGCAGTGTGGCGGGGGCCCTCACAGATACGCAGTATTTT. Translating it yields CASSVAGALTDTQYF.

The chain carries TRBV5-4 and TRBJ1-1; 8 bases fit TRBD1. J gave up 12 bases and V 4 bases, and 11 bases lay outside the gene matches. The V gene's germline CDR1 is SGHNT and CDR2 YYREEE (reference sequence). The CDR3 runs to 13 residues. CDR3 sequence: CASSQGQAPGTFF. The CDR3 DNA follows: TGTGCCAGCAGCCAGGGACAGGCGCCCGGGACTTTCTTT.

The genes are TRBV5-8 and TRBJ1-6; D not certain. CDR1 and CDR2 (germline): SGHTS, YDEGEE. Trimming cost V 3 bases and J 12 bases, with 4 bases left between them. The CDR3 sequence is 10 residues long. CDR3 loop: CASSSIPLHF. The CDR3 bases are TGTGCCAGCAGCTCCATACCCCTCCACTTT. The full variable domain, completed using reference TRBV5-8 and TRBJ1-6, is EAGVTQSPTHLIKTRGQQATLRCSPISGHTSVYWYQQALGLGLQFLLWYDEGEERNRGNFPPRFSGRQFPNYSSELNVNALELEDSALYLCASSSIPLHFGNGTRLTVT.

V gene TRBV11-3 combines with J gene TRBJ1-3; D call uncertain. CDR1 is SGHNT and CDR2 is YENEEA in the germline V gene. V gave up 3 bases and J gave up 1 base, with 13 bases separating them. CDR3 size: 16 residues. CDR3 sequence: CASSFSETPSGNTIYF. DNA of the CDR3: TGTGCCAGCAGCTTCTCAGAGACTCCTTCTGGAAACACCATATATTTT.

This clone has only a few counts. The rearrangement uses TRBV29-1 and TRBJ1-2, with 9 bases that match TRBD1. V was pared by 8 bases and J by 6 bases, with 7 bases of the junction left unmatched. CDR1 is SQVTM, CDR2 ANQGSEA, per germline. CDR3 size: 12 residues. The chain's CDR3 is CSIPDRGNGYTF. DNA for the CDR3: TGCAGCATACCGGACAGGGGTAATGGCTACACCTTC. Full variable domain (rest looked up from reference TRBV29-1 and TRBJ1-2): SAVISQKPSRDICQRGTSLTIQCQVDSQVTMMFWYRQQPGQSLTLIATANQGSEATYESGFVIDKFPISRPNLTFSTLTVSNMSPEDSSIYLCSIPDRGNGYTFGSGTRLTVV.

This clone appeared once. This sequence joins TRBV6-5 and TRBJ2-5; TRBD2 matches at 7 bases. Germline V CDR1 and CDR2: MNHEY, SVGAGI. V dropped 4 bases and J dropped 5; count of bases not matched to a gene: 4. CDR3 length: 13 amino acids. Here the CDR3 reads CASSSSGVETQYF. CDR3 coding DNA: TGTGCCAGCAGTTCAAGCGGGGTGGAGACCCAGTACTTC.

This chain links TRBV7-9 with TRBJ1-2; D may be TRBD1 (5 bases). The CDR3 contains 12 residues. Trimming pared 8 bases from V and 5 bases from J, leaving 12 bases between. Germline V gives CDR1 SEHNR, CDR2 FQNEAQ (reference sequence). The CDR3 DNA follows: TGTGCCAGCGCGACAGAAACGTATGGCTACACCTTC. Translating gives CASATETYGYTF.

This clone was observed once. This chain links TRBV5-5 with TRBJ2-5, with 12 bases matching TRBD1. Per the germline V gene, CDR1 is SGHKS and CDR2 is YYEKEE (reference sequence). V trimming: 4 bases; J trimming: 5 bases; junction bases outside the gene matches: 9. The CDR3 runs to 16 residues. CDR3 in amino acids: CASSQAGTGGRETQYF. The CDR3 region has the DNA TGTGCCAGCAGCCAAGCCGGGACAGGGGGCCGGGAGACCCAGTACTTC. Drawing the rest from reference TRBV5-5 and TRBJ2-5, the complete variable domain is DAGVTQSPTHLIKTRGQQVTLRCSPISGHKSVSWYQQVLGQGPQFIFQYYEKEERGRGNFPDRFSARQFPNYSSELNVNALLLGDSALYLCASSQAGTGGRETQYFGPGTRLLVL.

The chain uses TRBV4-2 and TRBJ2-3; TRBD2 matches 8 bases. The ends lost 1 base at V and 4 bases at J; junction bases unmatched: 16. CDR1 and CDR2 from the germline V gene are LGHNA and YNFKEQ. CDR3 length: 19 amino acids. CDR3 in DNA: TGTGCCAGCAGCCAAGGTCCTATGGGGCGGGGGGATCCCCCAGATACGCAGTATTTT. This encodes CASSQGPMGRGDPPDTQYF.

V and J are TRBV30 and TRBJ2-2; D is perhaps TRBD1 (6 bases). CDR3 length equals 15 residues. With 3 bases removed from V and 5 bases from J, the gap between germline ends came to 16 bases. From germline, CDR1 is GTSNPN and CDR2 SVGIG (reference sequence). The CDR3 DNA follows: TGTGCCTGGAGGGACAGAGGCCCACGTACCGGGGAGCTGTTTTTT. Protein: CAWRDRGPRTGELFF.

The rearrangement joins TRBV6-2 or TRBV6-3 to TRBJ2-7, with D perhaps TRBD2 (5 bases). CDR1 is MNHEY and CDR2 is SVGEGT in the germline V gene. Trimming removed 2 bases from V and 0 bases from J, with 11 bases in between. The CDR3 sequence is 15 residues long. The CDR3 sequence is CASSYKEAASYEQYF. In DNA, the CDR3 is TGTGCCAGCAGTTACAAGGAGGCCGCCTCCTACGAGCAGTACTTC.

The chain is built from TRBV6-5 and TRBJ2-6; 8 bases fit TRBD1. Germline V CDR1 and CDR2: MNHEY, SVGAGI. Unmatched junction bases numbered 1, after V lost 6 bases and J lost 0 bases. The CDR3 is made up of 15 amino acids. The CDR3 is CASRDRDSGANVLTF. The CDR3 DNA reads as TGTGCCAGCAGGGACAGGGACTCTGGGGCCAACGTCCTGACTTTC.

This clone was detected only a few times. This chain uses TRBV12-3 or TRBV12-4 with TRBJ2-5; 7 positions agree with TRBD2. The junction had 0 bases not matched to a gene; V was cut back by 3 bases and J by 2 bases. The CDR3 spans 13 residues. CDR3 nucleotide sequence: TGTGCCAGCAGTTTCGGGGGGCAAGAGACCCAGTACTTC. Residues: CASSFGGQETQYF.